In this sample, the clone carrying this T cell receptor (beta chain) turned up many times. The sample originates from a study of spatial heterogeneity in lung cancer. This CDR3 spans 14 amino acids. V was shortened by 2 bases and J by 4 bases, with 12 bases between the two germline ends. CDR1 SQVTM and CDR2 ANQGSEA come from the germline V gene. TCRdb re-called the 5' RACE reads through MiXCR, storing one row per CDR3 protein. The sample shows under 15,000 distinct CDR3 sequences, about 13% of them seen only once. Time point defined: sample taken at primary tumor resection. Whole RNA came from tumor, nontumor lung or frozen PBMC and was sequenced without being sorted.

Material: PBMCs, obtained at surgery. This chain connects TRBV29-1 to TRBJ2-1; D is possibly TRBD2 (6 bases). The sequence derives from a female donor with early-stage non-small cell lung cancer. This CDR3 reads CSVERRGLYNEQFF. The CDR3, as DNA: TGCAGCGTTGAACGGCGCGGACTATACAATGAGCAGTTCTTC.